The clone carrying this TCR beta chain showed up just a few times. This record belongs to a study of cytomegalovirus exposure and HLA in healthy donors. Both 60 Vbeta primers and 13 Jbeta primers went into the PCR. TCRdb's copy holds only in-frame clones and misses some; the assay was immunoSEQ multiplex PCR. Of roughly 110,000 clones listed, more than 60% are singletons. Germline CDR1 and CDR2: SGHVS and FNYEAQ. Trimming stripped 1 base from V and 0 bases from J, with 7 bases between. The CDR3 is 14 residues long. This clonotype originated in a woman aged 45 to 65 in good health and CMV-seropositive. This sequence joins TRBV7-6 and TRBJ2-7; no definite D call. The sequencing input was PBMCs. As DNA, the CDR3 is TGTGCCAGCAGCTTAGTCCAAAACTCCTACGAGCAGTACTTC. It is translated as CASSLVQNSYEQYF.